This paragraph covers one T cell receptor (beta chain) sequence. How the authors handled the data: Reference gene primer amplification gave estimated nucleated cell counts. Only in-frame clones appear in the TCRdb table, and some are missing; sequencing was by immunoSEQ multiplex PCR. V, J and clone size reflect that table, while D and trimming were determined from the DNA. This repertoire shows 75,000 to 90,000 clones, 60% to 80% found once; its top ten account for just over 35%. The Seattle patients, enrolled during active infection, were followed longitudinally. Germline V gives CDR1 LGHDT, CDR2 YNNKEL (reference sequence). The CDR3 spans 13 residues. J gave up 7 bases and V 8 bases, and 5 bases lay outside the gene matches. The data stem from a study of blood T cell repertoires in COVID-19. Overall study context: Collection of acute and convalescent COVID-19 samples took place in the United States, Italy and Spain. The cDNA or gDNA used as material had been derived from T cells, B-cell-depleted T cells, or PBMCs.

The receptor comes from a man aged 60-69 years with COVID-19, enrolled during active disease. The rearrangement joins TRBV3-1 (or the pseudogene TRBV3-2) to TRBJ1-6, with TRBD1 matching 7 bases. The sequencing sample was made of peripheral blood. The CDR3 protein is CASRGDRNSPLHF. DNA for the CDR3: TGTGCCAGCCGCGGGGACAGAAATTCACCCCTCCACTTT.